Sequencing of this T cell receptor (beta chain) was carried out in a study of molecular identifiers for immune sequencing clone quantification. General study findings and limits: Investigators reportedly could detect spiked Jurkat TCR RNA from one cell among about a million naive cells. Same-barcode identical TCR molecules could make highly expanded clones look smaller than they are.

Methods described previously, with TCR primers listed, were used for bulk TCR libraries. Via MiXCR, TCRdb re-called the PCR reads, giving one row per CDR3 protein. The sample has under 800,000 distinct CDR3 sequences; about 25% are singletons. Details on this clonotype: Antigen specificity is unknown.

Germline V CDR1 and CDR2: DFQATT, SNEGSKA (reference sequence). Trimming stripped 0 bases from V and 2 bases from J, with 19 bases between. This CDR3 region has 17 residues. Between 20,000 and 1,000,000 sorted cells, with 10%, 30% or 50% RNA, yielded naive CD8 libraries. This chain uses TRBV20-1 with TRBJ1-2, with D maybe TRBD1 (5 bases). The sequence came from a human donor in good health. Some libraries in this study had Jurkat cell RNA spiked in. Sequencing input: naive CD8+ T cells from blood, with Jurkat cell RNA spiked in. Subset meaning: FACS-sorted CD8+CD4-CCR7+CD45RA+ naive T cells. Here the CDR3 reads CSARDPDSRGFNYGYTF. The CDR3 nucleotides read TGCAGTGCTAGAGATCCCGATAGTAGGGGATTCAACTATGGCTACACCTTC.